This TCR beta chain stems from a study of CD8+ T cells in alopecia areata. Study information: Treatment with tofacitinib (6 to 18 months) was followed by 6 months off drug. Study results and caveats: Among the top 100, expanded CD8+ clones, as well as scalp clonality, were significantly decreased by tofacitinib. For lesional scalp, especially alopecia totalis/universalis, clonality was higher than in normal scalp.

As to this clone: Its target is not known.

The treatment: oral pan-JAK inhibitor, 5-10 mg twice daily. Alopecia areata patients gave lesional scalp punch biopsies and peripheral blood samples. Per germline, CDR1 SGHDT and CDR2 YYEEEE. V dropped 2 bases and J dropped 2 bases, with 9 bases sitting between them. The CDR3 totals 14 residues. Extracted RNA was reverse transcribed into cDNA, the sequencing template. Data came from immunoSEQ multiplex PCR; TCRdb stores just in-frame clones and leaves some out. The table lists about 190,000 clones, over 60% of them singletons, with about 4% in the top ten. The sample in question was CD4+ T cells sorted from blood, obtained at week 4, from a patient treated with tofacitinib. This clonotype was obtained from a human donor with alopecia areata. The J gene is TRBJ2-3, the V gene TRBV5-6; D might be TRBD2 (6 bases). CDR3 amino acids: CASSFGGYTDTQYF. The CDR3 region has the DNA TGTGCCAGCAGCTTTGGGGGGTACACAGATACGCAGTATTTT. The full variable domain, rest sourced from reference TRBV5-6 and TRBJ2-3, is DAGVTQSPTHLIKTRGQQVTLRCSPKSGHDTVSWYQQALGQGPQFIFQYYEEEERQRGNFPDRFSGHQFPNYSSELNVNALLLGDSALYLCASSFGGYTDTQYFGPGTRLTVL.